This is a list of T cell receptor beta chains from one sample in a study of tumor-infiltrating lymphocytes in oesophageal squamous cell carcinoma. One entry per CDR3 protein results from TCRdb running MiXCR on the PCR reads. The sample yields roughly 21,000 distinct CDR3 sequences, 36% seen once. The source material was esophageal tumor tissue. The receptors originated from a male donor with esophageal squamous cell carcinoma. Each CDR3 is given without its conserved first and last residue.

TRBV28	.	ASTLQGGGPRGEQY
TRBV5-4	TRBJ2-4	ASSQGARAKNIQY
TRBV7-2	TRBJ1-5	ASSLGSLGASNQPQH
TRBV5-1	TRBJ2-1	ASSLDPSGRAGLF
TRBV5-4	TRBJ2-1	ASKTSSNEQF
TRBV20-1	.	SASDQGAGGETQY
TRBV7-2	TRBJ2-5	ASSTVGTQY
TRBV6-1	TRBJ2-7	ASSESGYEQY
TRBV6-1	TRBJ2-5	ASSSRGQAQETQY
TRBV6-1	TRBJ2-4	ASRKNIQY
TRBV7-9	TRBJ2-7	ASSLYRGMSSYEQY
TRBV6-1	TRBJ2-7	ASSSTGGSSQY
TRBV7-6	TRBJ2-3	ASSRGSGQSADTQY
TRBV9	TRBJ1-1	ASSVATGTEAF
TRBV11-2	TRBJ2-5	ASSLDPGSYQETQY
TRBV7-9	.	ASSLNWEETQY
TRBV6-1	TRBJ1-5	ASSSNHPRQPQH
TRBV5-6	TRBJ2-3	ASSFMGGAGTDTQY
TRBV28	TRBJ1-2	ASRIGGGGEGYGYT
TRBV9	TRBJ1-1	ASSVQGNTEAF
TRBV28	.	ASSRLGTLYNEQY
TRBV7-8	TRBJ2-1	ASSFSQNNEQF
TRBV2	TRBJ1-2	ASSGQGAEIYGYT
TRBV9	TRBJ2-1	ASTPPGRVYNEQF
TRBV5-1	TRBJ1-4	ASSLLGGPATNEKLF
TRBV7-9	TRBJ2-1	ASSSPRRGVSYNEQF
TRBV12-5	TRBJ2-3	ASGSTGTTQY
TRBV4-1	TRBJ1-4	ASSPERTGYTNEKLF
TRBV7-2	TRBJ1-6	ASSFRSDSPLH
TRBV15	TRBJ2-5	ATGRPNPKTQY
TRBV5-1	TRBJ2-5	ASTPRPKETQY
TRBV7-2	TRBJ2-3	ASSFNSGRSTDTQY
TRBV6-2/TRBV6-3	TRBJ2-7	ASSPSGTYEQY
TRBV7-3	TRBJ2-1	ASSLSPTSGYNEQF
TRBV6-2/TRBV6-3	.	ASSYAGLAEQY
TRBV11-3	TRBJ2-3	ASSLDLLRGGVFHTDTQY
TRBV6-9	TRBJ2-1	ASRSPGLTNNEQF
TRBV6-1	TRBJ1-3	ASSRKGASGNTIY
TRBV7-6	TRBJ2-7	ASSLESRVGTDTQY
TRBV11-3	TRBJ2-1	ASSRRGDNEQF
TRBV15	TRBJ1-1	ATSRAWGTEAF
TRBV7-3	.	ASSSEGTILYNEQF